This T cell receptor (beta chain) was captured by sequencing in a study of T cell repertoires in cytomegalovirus infection. Study-wide background: Shared public TCR beta signatures pointed to both CMV infection and a matching HLA type.

TCRdb re-derived calls from the reads in MiXCR, one entry per CDR3 protein. The table records some 390,000 distinct CDR3 sequences, over 15% of them present only once. Germline V gives CDR1 SEHNR, CDR2 FQNEAQ (reference sequence). The V segment lost 5 bases and the J segment 8 bases; nucleotides outside the gene matches: 14. The CDR3 length is 17 residues. Overall study findings and caveats: The ex vivo response showed dominance by HLA-C-restricted CMV-specific TCR beta clonotypes. People with CMV and the relevant HLA were identified by cumulative public TCR beta family frequency.

As to this clonotype: Its specificity is unknown.

The V and J genes are TRBV7-9 and TRBJ2-1; 11 nucleotides align to TRBD2. The sequenced sample consisted of PBMCs. The receptor was isolated from a human donor in good health (CMV status not recorded). Some clones in this sample may be carry-over from other donors' samples. CDR3 in amino acids: CASSPGTSGYGEYEQFF. CDR3 nucleotide sequence: TGTGCCAGCAGCCCAGGGACTAGCGGTTACGGCGAGTATGAGCAGTTCTTC.